The 29 T cell receptor beta chains below all came from one sample that was sequenced in a study of shared clonotypes between healthy human individuals. TCRdb's copy holds only in-frame clones and misses some; the assay was immunoSEQ multiplex PCR. Among about 510,000 clones, 90% to 96% were seen once, and the ten largest hold about 0.057%. The sequenced sample consisted of naive CD4+ T cells sorted from blood. Subset meaning: CD45RA+ positively selected. The receptor source for this set is a young woman in good health.

This chain links TRBV28 with TRBJ1-5, with 8 bases that match TRBD1. CDR3 length equals 14 residues. The V and J ends lost 11 bases and 1 base, in that order; junction bases with no gene match: 7. Germline loops: CDR1 MDHEN, CDR2 SYDVKM. The CDR3 protein is CAGGTGFSNQPQHF. Written as DNA, the CDR3 is TGTGCCGGAGGGACAGGTTTCAGCAATCAGCCCCAGCATTTT.

The rearrangement links TRBV14 to TRBJ2-7; D might be TRBD1 (5 bases). The V and J ends lost 1 base and 0 bases respectively, with 16 bases between them. CDR3 length: 17 amino acids. Germline values: CDR1 SGHDN, CDR2 FVKESK. The CDR3 sequence is CASSQVGSGWSSYEQYF. CDR3 DNA sequence: TGTGCCAGCAGCCAAGTGGGATCAGGGTGGAGCTCCTACGAGCAGTACTTC.

The V gene is TRBV28, the J gene TRBJ1-6; the D is unclear. CDR3 length: 13 amino acids. Germline-derived CDR1 and CDR2 are MDHEN and SYDVKM. V dropped 8 bases and J dropped 13 bases, with 18 bases sitting between them. CDR3 loop: CASGTTGFWPLHF. Written as DNA, the CDR3 is TGTGCCAGCGGTACTACGGGTTTTTGGCCCCTCCACTTT.

This clone has a single count. The chain recombines TRBV15 with TRBJ1-5; 9 bases are shared with TRBD1. This CDR3 comprises 14 residues. V shed 3 bases, J shed 11 bases, and the junction held 8 bases outside the gene matches. The germline gives CDR1 LNHNV, CDR2 YYDKDF (reference sequence). The CDR3 bases are TGTGCCACCAGCAGTGACAGGGGGGTTACGGCCCAGCATTTT. Translating it yields CATSSDRGVTAQHF.

This clone was observed once. The sample has other DNA sequences that encode this CDR3 too. The CDR3, as DNA: TGTGCCAGTAGTATTGGAGGGGTTCGAAGCAATCAGCCCCAGCATTTT. As protein: CASSIGGVRSNQPQHF. The V call is TRBV19, the J call TRBJ1-5, with D maybe TRBD1 (5 bases). Trimming cost V 3 bases and J 1 base, with 13 bases left between them. The germline CDR1 and CDR2 sequences are LNHDA and SQIVND (reference sequence). This CDR3 has 16 residues. Supplemented by reference TRBV19 and TRBJ1-5, the full variable domain reads DGGITQSPKYLFRKEGQNVTLSCEQNLNHDAMYWYRQDPGQGLRLIYYSQIVNDFQKGDIAEGYSVSREKKESFPLTVTSAQKNPTAFYLCASSIGGVRSNQPQHFGDGTRLSIL.

On this clone: One end of the junction fails to match germline, which may point to a read error. This specimen includes other DNA sequences encoding the same CDR3. The V gene is TRBV7-8, the J gene TRBJ1-5; no definite D call. The CDR3 runs 14 residues. Germline V CDR1 and CDR2: SGHVS, FQNEAQ. The CDR3 DNA follows: TGTGCCAGCAGCCTAGCGGGTAGCAATCAGCCCCAGCATTTT. This encodes CASSLAGSNQPQHF.

V and J are TRBV6-5 and TRBJ2-7, with D perhaps matching TRBD2 (5 bases). Trimming stripped 6 bases from V and 0 bases from J, with 9 bases between. CDR1 and CDR2 (germline): MNHEY, SVGAGI. The CDR3 spans 13 residues. In DNA form, the CDR3 reads TGTGCCAGCAGGGTAGACTACTCCTACGAGCAGTACTTC. This encodes CASRVDYSYEQYF.

The rearrangement links TRBV19 to TRBJ2-7; 8 bases match TRBD2. Trimming removed 6 bases from V and 7 bases from J; junction bases left unmatched: 11. The CDR3 has 14 residues. The germline gives CDR1 LNHDA, CDR2 SQIVND (reference sequence). DNA for the CDR3: TGTGCCAGTAGCGGCGGGGGGCTTGATCGGGAGCAGTACTTC. Residues: CASSGGGLDREQYF.

This clone has more than one count but fewer than ten. V gene TRBV7-9 combines with J gene TRBJ1-1; D possibly corresponds to TRBD1 (6 bases). Germline values: CDR1 SEHNR, CDR2 FQNEAQ (reference sequence). Trimming pared 9 bases from V and 5 bases from J, leaving 22 bases between. The CDR3 has 15 amino acids. Here the CDR3 reads CASGIGQPTKTEAFF. CDR3 DNA sequence: TGTGCCAGTGGAATCGGACAGCCCACTAAGACTGAAGCTTTCTTT. Full variable domain (outside the CDR3, taken from reference TRBV7-9 and TRBJ1-1): DTGVSQNPRHKITKRGQNVTFRCDPISEHNRLYWYRQTLGQGPEFLTYFQNEAQLEKSRLLSDRFSAERPKGSFSTLEIQRTEQGDSAMYLCASGIGQPTKTEAFFGQGTRLTVV.

This clone was seen once. CDR3 loop: CASSSGARGVSSYEQYF. CDR3 in DNA: TGTGCCAGCAGCTCGGGGGCACGAGGGGTTAGCTCCTACGAGCAGTACTTC. The chain employs TRBV5-6 and TRBJ2-7; the D gene could be TRBD1 or TRBD2 (6 bases each). The CDR3 spans 17 residues. The germline CDR1 and CDR2 sequences are SGHDT and YYEEEE. Trimming pared 3 bases from V and 0 bases from J, leaving 19 bases between.

The chain combines TRBV19 with TRBJ1-4, with TRBD1 identical over 7 bases. This CDR3 comprises 15 residues. The trim removed 6 bases at V and 5 bases at J, leaving 9 bases unmatched. The germline V gene has CDR1 LNHDA and CDR2 SQIVND (reference sequence). CDR3 sequence (DNA): TGTGCCAGTAGAGAATCGGGACAGCTGAATGAAAAACTGTTTTTT. Translation: CASRESGQLNEKLFF.

J is TRBJ2-5 and V is TRBV7-2, with D possibly matching TRBD1 (6 bases). V lost 1 base and J lost 5, with 17 bases in between. This CDR3 has 16 amino acids. CDR1 SGHTA and CDR2 FQGNSA come from the germline V gene. This CDR3 is CASSLGDRFRVETQYF. DNA of the CDR3: TGTGCCAGCAGCTTAGGAGACAGGTTCCGCGTTGAGACCCAGTACTTC.

The chain links TRBV2 to TRBJ1-3; the D gene is possibly TRBD1 (5 bases). Germline CDR1 reads SNHLY; CDR2 reads FYNNEI. Deletions cut 2 bases from V and 4 bases from J, with 12 bases between. The CDR3 consists of 15 residues. CDR3 coding DNA: TGTGCCAGCAGTGAAAGTGGGGGTTACGGAAACACCATATATTTT. Its translation is CASSESGGYGNTIYF.

The chain has TRBV7-8 and TRBJ1-6, with D perhaps matching TRBD1 (6 bases). Per the germline V gene, CDR1 is SGHVS and CDR2 is FQNEAQ. Trimming pared 1 base from V and 5 bases from J, leaving 12 bases between. This CDR3 region has 16 residues. CDR3 protein: CASSLEEGGNNSPLHF. CDR3 nucleotide sequence: TGTGCCAGCAGCTTAGAAGAGGGGGGGAATAATTCACCCCTCCACTTT. The entire variable domain, with the rest obtained from reference TRBV7-8 and TRBJ1-6, is as follows: GAGVSQSPRYKVAKRGQDVALRCDPISGHVSLFWYQQALGQGPEFLTYFQNEAQLDKSGLPSDRFFAERPEGSVSTLKIQRTQQEDSAVYLCASSLEEGGNNSPLHFGNGTRLTVT.

The chain is built from TRBV5-1 and TRBJ2-5; D is unresolved. CDR3 length: 14 residues. Germline CDR1 SGHRS, CDR2 YFSETQ. Trimming took off 4 bases at V and 2 bases at J, with 12 bases between the two ends. The CDR3 loop is CASSTPPDQETQYF. Written as DNA, the CDR3 is TGCGCCAGCAGCACCCCGCCGGATCAAGAGACCCAGTACTTC.

This clone was seen a single time. The V and J genes are TRBV2 and TRBJ2-1; TRBD2 agrees at 7 bases. The germline gives CDR1 SNHLY, CDR2 FYNNEI. The CDR3 has 18 amino acids. Trimming at V came to 1 base and at J to 0 bases, leaving 9 bases not matched to a gene. Here the CDR3 DNA reads TGTGCCAGCAGTGAAGAGAGGGCTAGCGGAAGCTCCTACAATGAGCAGTTCTTC. Translation: CASSEERASGSSYNEQFF.

V usage is TRBV20-1 and J usage is TRBJ2-7; D remains ambiguous. Germline CDR1 is DFQATT and CDR2 is SNEGSKA (reference sequence). V lost 0 bases, J lost 5 bases, and 5 bases lay in between. The CDR3 consists of 11 residues. This chain's CDR3 is CSARDIHEQYF. Written as DNA, the CDR3 is TGCAGTGCTAGAGATATTCACGAGCAGTACTTC.

V is TRBV7-9 and J is TRBJ2-3; D is uncertain. The CDR3 consists of 13 residues. Between the trimmed V and J ends, which lost 8 bases and 4 bases, there was a span of 13 bases. Germline V CDR1 and CDR2: SEHNR, FQNEAQ (reference sequence). CDR3 in amino acids: CASATHGADTQYF. The DNA for the CDR3 is TGTGCCAGCGCCACCCATGGTGCAGATACGCAGTATTTT.

This clone was detected only a few times. This CDR3 is also generated by other DNA sequences in the sample. CDR3 amino acids: CASSPGTVNTEAFF. CDR3 bases: TGCGCCAGCAGCCCGGGGACAGTGAACACTGAAGCTTTCTTT. The chain couples TRBV5-1 to TRBJ1-1; 7 nucleotides agree with TRBD1. J lost 0 bases, V lost 4 bases, and 3 bases had no gene match. This CDR3 is built from 14 residues. CDR1 SGHRS and CDR2 YFSETQ come from the germline V gene.

This clone came up once. The chain couples TRBV19 to TRBJ2-1, with D unresolved. This CDR3 is built from 15 residues. V lost 6 bases, J lost 2 bases, and 14 bases lay in between. CDR1 LNHDA and CDR2 SQIVND come from the germline V gene (reference sequence). The CDR3 here is CASRDQGKAYNEQFF. For the CDR3, the DNA is TGTGCCAGTAGGGACCAAGGAAAGGCCTACAATGAGCAGTTCTTC.

This sequence joins TRBV5-4 and TRBJ2-1; 9 nucleotides match TRBD1. The junction had 2 bases not matched to a gene; V was cut back by 0 bases and J by 4 bases. From germline, CDR1 is SGHNT and CDR2 YYREEE (reference sequence). This CDR3 contains 15 residues. DNA for the CDR3: TGTGCCAGCAGCTTGGGGACAGGGGATTACAATGAGCAGTTCTTC. Encoded protein: CASSLGTGDYNEQFF.

The genes are TRBV5-6 and TRBJ2-3, with no clear D. Looked up from germline, CDR1 is SGHDT and CDR2 is YYEEEE. The CDR3 totals 15 residues. Trimming pared 1 base from V and 2 bases from J, leaving 11 bases between. This chain's CDR3 is CASSLWARSTDTQYF. In DNA, the CDR3 is TGTGCCAGCAGCTTGTGGGCAAGGTCCACAGATACGCAGTATTTT.

The rearrangement joins TRBV28 to TRBJ2-7; TRBD1 matches at 8 bases. The V gene's germline CDR1 is MDHEN and CDR2 SYDVKM. CDR3 size: 15 residues. V lost 6 bases and J lost 2; bases outside the gene matches: 9. The CDR3 sequence: CASSPQGARPYEQYF. The CDR3 DNA sequence: TGTGCCAGCAGCCCTCAGGGGGCCCGACCCTACGAGCAGTACTTC.

The rearrangement links TRBV28 to TRBJ2-2, with D uncertain. V lost 3 bases, J lost 4 bases, and 6 bases lay in between. Germline values: CDR1 MDHEN, CDR2 SYDVKM. The CDR3 runs to 13 residues. CDR3 loop: CASSFRGTGELFF. The CDR3 nucleotides read TGTGCCAGCAGTTTTCGAGGCACCGGGGAGCTGTTTTTT.

The CDR3 protein is CASKTTDSPRNTIYF. DNA for the CDR3: TGTGCCAGCAAAACCACGGACAGCCCGCGGAACACCATATATTTT. The chain employs TRBV6-5 and TRBJ1-3; possibly TRBD1 for D (6 bases). Trimming took 7 bases from V and 7 from J, leaving 20 bases between them. Germline CDR1 reads MNHEY; CDR2 reads SVGAGI. CDR3 length: 15 residues.

CDR3 in DNA: TGTGCCAGCAGTTTAAAGACAGGGTTAGGGACTGAAGCTTTCTTT. Translation: CASSLKTGLGTEAFF. The gene calls are TRBV27 and TRBJ1-1; 7 bases agree with TRBD1. The trim removed 2 bases at V and 5 bases at J, leaving 8 bases unmatched. This CDR3 has 15 residues. Per the germline V gene, CDR1 is MNHEY and CDR2 is SMNVEV (reference sequence).

The chain employs TRBV6-5 and TRBJ2-4, with TRBD1 matching 8 bases. This CDR3 region has 15 residues. V trimming: 6 bases; J trimming: 4 bases; junction bases outside the gene matches: 8. Germline assignment: CDR1 MNHEY and CDR2 SVGAGI. The CDR3 DNA sequence: TGTGCCAGCAGAAGACAGGGGAAGGAGAAAAACATTCAGTACTTC. As protein: CASRRQGKEKNIQYF.

The chain joins TRBV29-1 to TRBJ2-1, with D perhaps being TRBD1 or TRBD2 (5 bases each). Germline lookup yields CDR1 SQVTM and CDR2 ANQGSEA. V was trimmed by 0 bases and J by 4 bases, leaving 16 bases between them. CDR3 size: 16 residues. The CDR3: CSVEDLTAGGYNEQFF. The CDR3 bases are TGCAGCGTTGAAGACCTGACCGCTGGGGGATACAATGAGCAGTTCTTC.

This rearrangement joins TRBV6-5 to TRBJ2-1; D is possibly TRBD2 (6 bases). Germline V gene sequence: CDR1 MNHEY, CDR2 SVGAGI. The CDR3 runs to 14 residues. Deletions cut 6 bases from V and 6 bases from J, with 15 bases between. CDR3 bases: TGTGCCAGCAGCTTAATTAGCGGTCGCAATGAGCAGTTCTTC. Translating gives CASSLISGRNEQFF.